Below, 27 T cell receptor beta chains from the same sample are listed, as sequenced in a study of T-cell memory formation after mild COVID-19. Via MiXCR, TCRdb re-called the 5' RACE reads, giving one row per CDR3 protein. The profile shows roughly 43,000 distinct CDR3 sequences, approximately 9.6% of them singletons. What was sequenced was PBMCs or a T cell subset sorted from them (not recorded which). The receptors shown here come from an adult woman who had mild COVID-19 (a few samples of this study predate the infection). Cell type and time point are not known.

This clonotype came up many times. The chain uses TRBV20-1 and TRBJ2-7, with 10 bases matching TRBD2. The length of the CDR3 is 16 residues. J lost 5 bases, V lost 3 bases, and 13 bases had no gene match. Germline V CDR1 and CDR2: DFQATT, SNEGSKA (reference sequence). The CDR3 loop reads CSASPFRSGRVHEQYF. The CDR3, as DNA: TGCAGTGCTAGCCCTTTTAGGAGCGGGAGGGTCCACGAGCAGTACTTC.

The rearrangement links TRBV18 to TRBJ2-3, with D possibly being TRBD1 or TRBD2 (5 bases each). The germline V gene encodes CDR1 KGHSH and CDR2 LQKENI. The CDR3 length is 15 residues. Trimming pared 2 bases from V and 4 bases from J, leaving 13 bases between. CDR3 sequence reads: CASSPTAGSADTQYF. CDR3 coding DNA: TGTGCCAGCTCACCAACGGCAGGGAGTGCAGATACGCAGTATTTT. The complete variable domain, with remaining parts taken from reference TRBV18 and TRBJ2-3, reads NAGVMQNPRHLVRRRGQEARLRCSPMKGHSHVYWYRQLPEEGLKFMVYLQKENIIDESGMPKERFSAEFPKEGPSILRIQQVVRGDSAAYFCASSPTAGSADTQYFGPGTRLTVL.

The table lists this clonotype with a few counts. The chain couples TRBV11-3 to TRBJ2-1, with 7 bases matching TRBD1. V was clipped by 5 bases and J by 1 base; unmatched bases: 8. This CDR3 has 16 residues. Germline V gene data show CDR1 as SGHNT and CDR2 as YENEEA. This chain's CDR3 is CASSPEGAGSYNEQFF. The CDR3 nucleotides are TGTGCCAGCAGCCCAGAGGGGGCAGGGTCCTACAATGAGCAGTTCTTC.

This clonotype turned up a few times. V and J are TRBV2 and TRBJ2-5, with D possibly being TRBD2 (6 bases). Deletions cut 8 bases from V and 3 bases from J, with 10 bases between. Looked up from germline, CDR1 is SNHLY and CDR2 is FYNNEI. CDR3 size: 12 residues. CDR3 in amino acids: CASAGIEETQYF. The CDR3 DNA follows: TGTGCCAGCGCGGGAATTGAAGAGACCCAGTACTTC.

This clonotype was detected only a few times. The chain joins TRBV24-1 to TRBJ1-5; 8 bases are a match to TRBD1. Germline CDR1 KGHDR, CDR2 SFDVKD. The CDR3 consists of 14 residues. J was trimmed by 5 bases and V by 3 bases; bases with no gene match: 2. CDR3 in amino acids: CATSDDRGHQPQHF. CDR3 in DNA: TGTGCCACCAGTGATGACAGGGGTCATCAGCCCCAGCATTTT.

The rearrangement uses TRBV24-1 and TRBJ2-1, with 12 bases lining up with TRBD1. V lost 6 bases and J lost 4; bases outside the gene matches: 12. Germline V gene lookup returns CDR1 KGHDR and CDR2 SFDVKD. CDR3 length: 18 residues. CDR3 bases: TGTGCCACCAGTCCCGGGACAGGGGGCGCGGGGATATACAATGAGCAGTTCTTC. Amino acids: CATSPGTGGAGIYNEQFF.

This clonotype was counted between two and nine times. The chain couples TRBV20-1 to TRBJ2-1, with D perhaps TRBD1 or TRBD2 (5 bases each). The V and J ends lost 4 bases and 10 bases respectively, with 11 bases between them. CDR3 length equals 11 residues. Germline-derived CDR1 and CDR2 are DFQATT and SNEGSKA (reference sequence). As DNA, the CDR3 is TGCAGTGCTATGGGGGTAAAGGAGCAGTTCTTC. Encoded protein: CSAMGVKEQFF.

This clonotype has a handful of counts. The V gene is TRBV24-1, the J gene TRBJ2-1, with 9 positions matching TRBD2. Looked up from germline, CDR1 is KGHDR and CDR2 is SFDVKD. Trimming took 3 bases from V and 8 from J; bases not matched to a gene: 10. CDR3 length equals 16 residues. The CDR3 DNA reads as TGTGCCACCAGTGATCCCCTAAGCGGGGGGAAGCATGAGCAGTTCTTC. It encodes CATSDPLSGGKHEQFF.

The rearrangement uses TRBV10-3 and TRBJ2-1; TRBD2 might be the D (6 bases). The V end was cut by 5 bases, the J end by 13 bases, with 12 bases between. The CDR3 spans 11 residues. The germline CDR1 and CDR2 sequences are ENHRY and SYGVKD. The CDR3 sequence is CAISRDSLQFF. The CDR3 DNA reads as TGTGCCATCAGTCGGGACTCGCTTCAGTTCTTC.

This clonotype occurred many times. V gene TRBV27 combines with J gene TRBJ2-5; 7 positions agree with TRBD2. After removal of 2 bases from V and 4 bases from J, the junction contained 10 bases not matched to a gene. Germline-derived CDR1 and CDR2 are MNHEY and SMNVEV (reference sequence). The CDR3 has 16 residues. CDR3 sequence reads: CASSLHGRVEGETQYF. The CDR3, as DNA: TGTGCCAGCAGTTTACATGGGAGGGTTGAAGGAGAGACCCAGTACTTC.

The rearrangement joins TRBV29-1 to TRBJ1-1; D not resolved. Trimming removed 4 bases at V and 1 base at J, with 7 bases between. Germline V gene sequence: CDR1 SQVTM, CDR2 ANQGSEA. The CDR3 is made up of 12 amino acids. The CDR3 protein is CSVAFPNTEAFF. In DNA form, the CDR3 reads TGCAGCGTTGCCTTCCCGAACACTGAAGCTTTCTTT.

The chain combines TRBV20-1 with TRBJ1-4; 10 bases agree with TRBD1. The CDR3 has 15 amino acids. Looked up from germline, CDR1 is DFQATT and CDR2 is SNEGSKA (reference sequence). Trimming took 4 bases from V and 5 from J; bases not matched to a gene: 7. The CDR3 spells CSANSPGQGNEKLFF. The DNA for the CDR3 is TGCAGTGCTAACTCCCCGGGACAGGGGAATGAAAAACTGTTTTTT.

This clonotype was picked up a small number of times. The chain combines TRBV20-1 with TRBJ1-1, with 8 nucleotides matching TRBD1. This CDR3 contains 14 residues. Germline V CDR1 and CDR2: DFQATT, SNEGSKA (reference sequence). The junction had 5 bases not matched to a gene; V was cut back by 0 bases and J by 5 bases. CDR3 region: CSARDDRTGTEAFF. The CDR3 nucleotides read TGCAGTGCTAGAGACGACAGGACAGGGACTGAAGCTTTCTTT.

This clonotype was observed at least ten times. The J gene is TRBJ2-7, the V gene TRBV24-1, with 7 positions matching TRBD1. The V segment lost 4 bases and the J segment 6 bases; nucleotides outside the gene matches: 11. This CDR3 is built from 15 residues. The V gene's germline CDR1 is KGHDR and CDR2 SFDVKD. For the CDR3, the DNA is TGTGCCACCAGTGACCCTTCGACAGGGAACCGCGAGCAGTACTTC. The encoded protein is CATSDPSTGNREQYF.

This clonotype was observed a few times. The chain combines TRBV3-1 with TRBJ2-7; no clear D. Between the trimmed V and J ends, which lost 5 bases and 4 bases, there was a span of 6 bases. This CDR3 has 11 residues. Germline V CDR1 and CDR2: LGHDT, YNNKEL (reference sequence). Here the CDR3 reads CASSFNYEQYF. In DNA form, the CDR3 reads TGTGCCAGCAGCTTTAATTACGAGCAGTACTTC.

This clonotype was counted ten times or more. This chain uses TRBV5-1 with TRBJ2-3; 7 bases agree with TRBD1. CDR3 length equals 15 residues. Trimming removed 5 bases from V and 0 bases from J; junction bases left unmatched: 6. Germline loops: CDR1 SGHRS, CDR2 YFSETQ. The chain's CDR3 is CASRSGTVSTDTQYF. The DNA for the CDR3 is TGCGCCAGCAGGTCCGGGACAGTTAGCACAGATACGCAGTATTTT.

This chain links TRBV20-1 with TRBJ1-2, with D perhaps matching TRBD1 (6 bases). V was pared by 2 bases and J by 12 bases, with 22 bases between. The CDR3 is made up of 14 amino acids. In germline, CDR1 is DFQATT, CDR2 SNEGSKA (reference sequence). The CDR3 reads CSARFPTGRGPHTF. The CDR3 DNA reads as TGCAGTGCTAGATTCCCAACAGGGCGCGGGCCCCACACCTTC.

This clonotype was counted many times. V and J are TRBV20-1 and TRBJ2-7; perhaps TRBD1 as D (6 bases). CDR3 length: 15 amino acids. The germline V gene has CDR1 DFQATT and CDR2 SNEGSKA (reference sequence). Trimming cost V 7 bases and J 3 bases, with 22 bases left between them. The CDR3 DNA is TGCAGTGGAGTGGACAGCCCTCGGAGTTACTACGAGCAGTACTTC. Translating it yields CSGVDSPRSYYEQYF.

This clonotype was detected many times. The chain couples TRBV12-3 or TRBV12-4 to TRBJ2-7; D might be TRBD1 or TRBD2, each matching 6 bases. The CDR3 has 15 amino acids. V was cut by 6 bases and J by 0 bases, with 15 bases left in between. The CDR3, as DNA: TGTGCCAGCAGCGAGGGGGGACTGAGCTCCTACGAGCAGTACTTC. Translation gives CASSEGGLSSYEQYF.

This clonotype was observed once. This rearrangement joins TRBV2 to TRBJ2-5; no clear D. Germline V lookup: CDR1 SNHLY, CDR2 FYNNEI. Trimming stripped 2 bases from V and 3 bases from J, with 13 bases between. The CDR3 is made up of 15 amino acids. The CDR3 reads CASSEKLGGKETQYF. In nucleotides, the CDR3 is TGTGCCAGCAGTGAAAAGTTGGGTGGGAAAGAGACCCAGTACTTC.

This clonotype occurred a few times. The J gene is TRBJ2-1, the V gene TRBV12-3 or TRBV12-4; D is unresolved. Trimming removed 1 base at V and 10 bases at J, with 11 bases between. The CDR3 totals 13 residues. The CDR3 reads CASSLGPSREQFF. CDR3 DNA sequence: TGTGCCAGCAGTTTAGGGCCATCCCGGGAGCAGTTCTTC.

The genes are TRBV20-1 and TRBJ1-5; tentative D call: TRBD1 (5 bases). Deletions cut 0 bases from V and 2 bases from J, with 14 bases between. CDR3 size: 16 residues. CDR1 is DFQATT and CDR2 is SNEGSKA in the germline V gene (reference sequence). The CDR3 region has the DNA TGCAGTGCTAGAGAGGGGGGGTTTTTGCGCAATCAGCCCCAGCATTTT. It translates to CSAREGGFLRNQPQHF.

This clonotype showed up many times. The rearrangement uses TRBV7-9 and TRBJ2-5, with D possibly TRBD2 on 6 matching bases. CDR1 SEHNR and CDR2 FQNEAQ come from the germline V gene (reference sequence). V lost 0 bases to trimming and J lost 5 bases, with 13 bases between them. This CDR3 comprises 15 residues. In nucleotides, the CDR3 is TGTGCCAGCAGCTTAGCGCTTGGGGAGGCGGAGACCCAGTACTTC. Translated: CASSLALGEAETQYF. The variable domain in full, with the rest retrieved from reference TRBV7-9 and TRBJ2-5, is DTGVSQNPRHKITKRGQNVTFRCDPISEHNRLYWYRQTLGQGPEFLTYFQNEAQLEKSRLLSDRFSAERPKGSFSTLEIQRTEQGDSAMYLCASSLALGEAETQYFGPGTRLLVL.

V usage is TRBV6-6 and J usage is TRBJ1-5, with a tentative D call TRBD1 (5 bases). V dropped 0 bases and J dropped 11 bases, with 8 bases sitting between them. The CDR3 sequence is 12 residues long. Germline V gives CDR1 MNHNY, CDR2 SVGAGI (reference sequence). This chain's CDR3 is CASSYSKGAQHF. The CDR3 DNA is TGTGCCAGCAGTTACTCGAAAGGGGCCCAGCATTTT.

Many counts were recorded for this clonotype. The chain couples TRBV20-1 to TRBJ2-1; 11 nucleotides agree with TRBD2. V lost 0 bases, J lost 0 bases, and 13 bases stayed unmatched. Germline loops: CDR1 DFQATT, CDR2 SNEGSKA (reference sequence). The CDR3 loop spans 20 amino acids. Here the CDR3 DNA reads TGCAGTGCTAGAGATATGTGGGCTAGCGGGAGGTTGCTCTCCTACAATGAGCAGTTCTTC. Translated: CSARDMWASGRLLSYNEQFF.

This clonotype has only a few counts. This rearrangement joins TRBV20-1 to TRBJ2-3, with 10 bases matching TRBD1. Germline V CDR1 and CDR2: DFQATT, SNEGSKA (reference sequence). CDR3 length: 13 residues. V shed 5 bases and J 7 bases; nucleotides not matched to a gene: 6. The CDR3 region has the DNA TGCAGTGCTCCGGACAGGGGGATAAATACGCAGTATTTT. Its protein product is CSAPDRGINTQYF.

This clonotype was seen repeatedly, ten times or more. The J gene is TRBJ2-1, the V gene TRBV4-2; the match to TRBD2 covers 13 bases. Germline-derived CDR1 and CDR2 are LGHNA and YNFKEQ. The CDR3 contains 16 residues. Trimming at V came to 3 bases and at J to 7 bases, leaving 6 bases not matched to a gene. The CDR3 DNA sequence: TGTGCCAGCAGCCAGGCGTTGACTAGCGGGAGGAATGAGCAGTTCTTC. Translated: CASSQALTSGRNEQFF.